These T cell receptor beta chains were read from a single sample in a study of blood T cell repertoires in COVID-19. Sequenced by immunoSEQ multiplex PCR; TCRdb stores in-frame clones only, minus some. The top ten hold roughly 4.6% of the sample, which has roughly 240,000 clones, 65% to 90% seen once. Sequencing used peripheral blood. These receptor sequences come from a man in his fifties or sixties with COVID-19, enrolled during active disease. Each CDR3 is given with its conserved first and last residue. D genes are given only for firm matches. A clone size is listed for some rows: how often the clone was seen (once, few, many), or a class if it is expanded.

d_gene: NA
j_gene: TRBJ2-7
abundance: NA
v_gene: TRBV7-8
CDR3aa: CASSVAGAGPVEQYF
CDR3nt: TGTGCCAGCAGCGTCGCAGGGGCCGGACCAGTCGAGCAGTACTTC

d_gene: NA
j_gene: TRBJ1-5
abundance: NA
v_gene: TRBV6-5
CDR3aa: CASDPGHGNQPQHF
CDR3nt: TGTGCCAGCGACCCGGGACATGGCAATCAGCCCCAGCATTTT

d_gene: NA
j_gene: TRBJ2-7
abundance: NA
v_gene: TRBV7-9
CDR3aa: CASSRLDRGEGQYF
CDR3nt: TGTGCCAGCAGCCGACTGGACAGAGGAGAGGGGCAGTACTTC

d_gene: NA
j_gene: TRBJ2-4
abundance: NA
v_gene: TRBV29-1
CDR3aa: CSAERAGNAKNIQYF
CDR3nt: TGCAGCGCCGAAAGGGCAGGGAACGCCAAAAACATTCAGTACTTC

d_gene: NA
j_gene: TRBJ1-1
abundance: many
v_gene: TRBV7-9
CDR3aa: CASSLDGVAPGNTEAFF
CDR3nt: TGTGCCAGCAGCTTAGACGGGGTGGCCCCGGGGAACACTGAAGCTTTCTTT

d_gene: TRBD1
j_gene: TRBJ1-1
abundance: NA
v_gene: TRBV27
CDR3aa: CASSLWQGEPEAFF
CDR3nt: TGTGCCAGCAGTTTGTGGCAGGGGGAGCCTGAAGCTTTCTTT

d_gene: NA
j_gene: TRBJ1-1
abundance: few
v_gene: TRBV19
CDR3aa: CASSIQKNTEAFF
CDR3nt: TGTGCCAGTAGTATCCAGAAGAACACTGAAGCTTTCTTT

d_gene: TRBD2
j_gene: TRBJ2-5
abundance: NA
v_gene: TRBV10-3
CDR3aa: CAISESSGGSQETQYF
CDR3nt: TGTGCCATCAGTGAGTCGAGCGGGGGGTCGCAAGAGACCCAGTACTTC

d_gene: NA
j_gene: TRBJ2-2
abundance: NA
v_gene: TRBV18
CDR3aa: CASSPRTANTGELFF
CDR3nt: TGTGCCAGCTCACCGCGCACCGCGAACACCGGGGAGCTGTTTTTT

d_gene: NA
j_gene: TRBJ2-1
abundance: once
v_gene: TRBV7-2
CDR3aa: CASSYSSGSNNEQFF
CDR3nt: TGTGCCAGCAGCTATTCATCCGGGTCCAACAATGAGCAGTTCTTC

d_gene: TRBD2
j_gene: TRBJ2-5
abundance: NA
v_gene: TRBV2
CDR3aa: CASSEMGRTSDSSETQYF
CDR3nt: TGTGCCAGCAGTGAAATGGGGAGGACTAGCGATTCGTCGGAGACCCAGTACTTC

d_gene: TRBD1
j_gene: TRBJ1-6
abundance: few
v_gene: TRBV7-9
CDR3aa: CASSLFGTEGSPLHF
CDR3nt: TGTGCCAGCAGCTTATTCGGGACAGAGGGTTCACCCCTCCACTTT

d_gene: NA
j_gene: TRBJ2-7
abundance: NA
v_gene: TRBV5-1
CDR3aa: CASSLYGLSYEQYF
CDR3nt: TGCGCCAGCAGCTTATACGGGTTATCCTACGAGCAGTACTTC

d_gene: NA
j_gene: TRBJ2-1
abundance: NA
v_gene: TRBV14
CDR3aa: CASSQDRSYNEQFF
CDR3nt: TGTGCCAGCAGCCAAGATCGCAGCTACAATGAGCAGTTCTTC

d_gene: NA
j_gene: TRBJ2-7
abundance: NA
v_gene: TRBV5-1
CDR3aa: CASSLEGGAYEQYF
CDR3nt: TGCGCCAGCAGCTTGGAAGGCGGAGCCTACGAGCAGTACTTC

d_gene: TRBD1
j_gene: TRBJ2-7
abundance: NA
v_gene: TRBV6-4
CDR3aa: CASSDSTGLAYEQYF
CDR3nt: TGTGCCAGCAGTGACTCGACAGGGCTCGCCTACGAGCAGTACTTC

d_gene: TRBD2
j_gene: TRBJ2-3
abundance: NA
v_gene: TRBV5-1
CDR3aa: CASSFSSGGAPTGYF
CDR3nt: TGCGCCAGCAGCTTCTCTAGCGGGGGCGCCCCCACGGGGTATTTT

d_gene: NA
j_gene: TRBJ1-2
abundance: once
v_gene: TRBV28
CDR3aa: CASTSIPGHFNYGYTF
CDR3nt: TGTGCCAGCACCTCGATCCCGGGACACTTTAACTATGGCTACACCTTC

d_gene: TRBD1
j_gene: TRBJ1-2
abundance: NA
v_gene: TRBV19
CDR3aa: CASSMKQGGSTYGYTF
CDR3nt: TGTGCCAGTAGTATGAAGCAAGGGGGCAGTACCTATGGCTACACCTTC

d_gene: TRBD2
j_gene: TRBJ2-3
abundance: NA
v_gene: TRBV4-1
CDR3aa: CASTWAGGTDTQYF
CDR3nt: TGCGCCAGCACATGGGCGGGGGGAACAGATACGCAGTATTTT

d_gene: NA
j_gene: TRBJ2-3
abundance: once
v_gene: TRBV2
CDR3aa: CASRNGLTRANTQYF
CDR3nt: TGTGCCAGCCGCAACGGCCTTACTAGAGCTAATACGCAGTATTTT

d_gene: TRBD2
j_gene: TRBJ2-7
abundance: NA
v_gene: TRBV2
CDR3aa: CASRAAGERYF
CDR3nt: TGTGCCAGCAGGGCGGCGGGAGAGCGGTACTTC

d_gene: TRBD2
j_gene: TRBJ2-2
abundance: NA
v_gene: TRBV13
CDR3aa: CASSPSPVSSGGPSGELFF
CDR3nt: TGTGCCAGCAGCCCGAGTCCCGTATCTAGCGGGGGGCCTTCCGGGGAGCTGTTTTTT